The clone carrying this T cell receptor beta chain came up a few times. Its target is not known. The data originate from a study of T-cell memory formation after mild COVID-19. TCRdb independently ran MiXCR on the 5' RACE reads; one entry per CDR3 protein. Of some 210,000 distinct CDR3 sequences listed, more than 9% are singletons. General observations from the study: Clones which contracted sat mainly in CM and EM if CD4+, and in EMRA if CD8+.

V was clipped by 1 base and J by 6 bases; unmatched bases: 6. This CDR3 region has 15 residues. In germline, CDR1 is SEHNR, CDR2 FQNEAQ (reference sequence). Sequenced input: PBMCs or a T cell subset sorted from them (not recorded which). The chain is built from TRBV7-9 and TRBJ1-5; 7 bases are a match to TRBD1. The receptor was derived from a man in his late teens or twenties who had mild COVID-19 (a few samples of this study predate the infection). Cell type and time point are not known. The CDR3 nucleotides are TGTGCCAGCAGCTTAGGTCAGGGGGTATTTCAGCCCCAGCATTTT. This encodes CASSLGQGVFQPQHF.